A single T cell receptor (beta chain) is shown here with its context. Study processing details: Estimation of nucleated cell counts relied on the amplification of reference gene primers. Only in-frame clones appear in the TCRdb table, and some are missing; sequencing was by immunoSEQ multiplex PCR. That table supplies the V and J calls and clone size; D and trimming were determined from the DNA. The sample consists of about 97,000 clones, more than 75% of them appearing once. The CDR3 spans 15 residues. The germline gives CDR1 LGHNA, CDR2 YNFKEQ. Unmatched junction bases numbered 8, after V lost 2 bases and J lost 5 bases. These data belong to a study of blood T cell repertoires in COVID-19. The wider study: COVID-19 samples collected from the United States, Italy and Spain covered acute and convalescent phases. The analysed material was cDNA or gDNA that came from T cells, B-cell-depleted T cells, or PBMCs.

This chain joins TRBV4-2 and TRBJ2-7, with 8 nucleotides matching TRBD2. The material sequenced was peripheral blood. The TCR comes from a human donor in a cohort sampled during active COVID-19. As DNA, the CDR3 is TGTGCCAGCAGCCAACCACTAGCGGCTAGCCACGAGCAGTACTTC. Its translation is CASSQPLAASHEQYF.